The next 19 T cell receptor beta chains were all read from a single sample in a study of blood T cell repertoires in COVID-19. Sequencing used immunoSEQ multiplex PCR; TCRdb keeps in-frame clones, though not all of them. The repertoire has over 15,000 clones, approximately 85% of them found once; the top ten carry 35%. The sequenced material came from peripheral blood. The receptors shown here come from a man aged 70-80 years in a cohort sampled during active COVID-19.

The V gene is TRBV10-3, the J gene TRBJ2-5; 11 bases agree with TRBD2. Losses at the gene ends were 5 bases for V and 2 bases for J; bases not matched to a gene: 7. The CDR3 covers 16 residues. Germline CDR1 reads ENHRY; CDR2 reads SYGVKD. For the CDR3, the DNA is TGTGCCATCAGTAGGACTAGCGGGCACGAACAAGAGACCCAGTACTTC. Protein sequence: CAISRTSGHEQETQYF.

The genes are TRBV7-2 and TRBJ2-3; TRBD2 might be the D (5 bases). Germline CDR1 reads SGHTA; CDR2 reads FQGNSA. Trimming removed 1 base at V and 1 base at J, with 6 bases between. The CDR3 sequence is 14 residues long. The CDR3 reads CASSLDGGTDTQYF. As DNA, the CDR3 is TGTGCCAGCAGCTTAGACGGGGGCACAGATACGCAGTATTTT. Full variable domain (rest looked up from reference TRBV7-2 and TRBJ2-3): GAGVSQSPSNKVTEKGKDVELRCDPISGHTALYWYRQSLGQGLEFLIYFQGNSAPDKSGLPSDRFSAERTGGSVSTLTIQRTQQEDSAVYLCASSLDGGTDTQYFGPGTRLTVL.

The V gene is TRBV13, the J gene TRBJ2-2; D might be TRBD2 (5 bases). The V end was cut by 5 bases, the J end by 7 bases, with 14 bases between. The CDR3 extends over 14 amino acids. Germline assignment: CDR1 PRHDT and CDR2 FYEKMQ (reference sequence). The CDR3 sequence is CASSLDSGGGELFF. The CDR3 region has the DNA TGTGCCAGCAGCCTGGACTCCGGCGGCGGGGAGCTGTTTTTT.

CDR3 residues: CASSVQGSTGELFF. CDR3 bases: TGTGCCAGCAGTGTTCAGGGCTCCACCGGGGAGCTGTTTTTT. The chain combines TRBV25-1 with TRBJ2-2, with D tentatively TRBD1 (5 bases). This CDR3 contains 14 residues. The germline V gene encodes CDR1 MGHDK and CDR2 SYGVNS. V lost 4 bases and J 4 bases, leaving 10 bases between the germline ends.

V usage is TRBV19 and J usage is TRBJ2-3, with TRBD1 matching over 8 bases. V lost 4 bases to trimming and J lost 1 base; unmatched junction nucleotides: 13. CDR3 size: 18 residues. The germline V gene encodes CDR1 LNHDA and CDR2 SQIVND (reference sequence). CDR3 residues: CASSRTILDRVGTDTQYF. CDR3 sequence (DNA): TGTGCCAGTAGTAGAACAATCCTGGACAGGGTAGGCACAGATACGCAGTATTTT.

The chain links TRBV6-2 or TRBV6-3 to TRBJ1-2; TRBD1 agrees at 10 bases. Germline V gene lookup returns CDR1 MNHEY and CDR2 SVGEGT. This CDR3 is 16 amino acids long. V lost 5 bases to trimming and J lost 2 bases; unmatched junction nucleotides: 8. The CDR3 sequence: CASSVVRTGGNYGYTF. DNA for the CDR3: TGTGCCAGCAGTGTCGTCAGGACAGGGGGAAACTATGGCTACACCTTC.

The chain carries TRBV4-1 and TRBJ2-2; 9 bases are a match to TRBD1. Germline V gene data show CDR1 as MGHRA and CDR2 as YSYEKL. CDR3 size: 16 residues. The J segment lost 3 bases and the V segment lost 3 bases, leaving 5 bases of the junction unmatched. This CDR3 is CASSHHTGGDTGELFF. CDR3 nucleotides: TGCGCCAGCAGCCACCACACAGGGGGCGACACCGGGGAGCTGTTTTTT.

This chain joins TRBV6-1 and TRBJ2-5, with a possible D match to TRBD2 (5 bases). CDR1 is MNHNS, CDR2 SASEGT, per germline. V dropped 1 base and J dropped 4 bases, with 10 bases sitting between them. The CDR3 covers 14 residues. The DNA of the CDR3 is TGTGCCAGCAGTGAAGTGGTGGGAGTAGAGACCCAGTACTTC. Protein sequence: CASSEVVGVETQYF.

This clone occurred once. The gene calls are TRBV29-1 and TRBJ2-3, with a possible D match to TRBD2 (6 bases). This CDR3 is built from 13 residues. Trimming cost V 3 bases and J 5 bases, with 12 bases left between them. From germline, CDR1 is SQVTM and CDR2 ANQGSEA. CDR3 in DNA: TGCAGCGTTGAGGAGGGACGGGGAGATACGCAGTATTTT. It yields the protein CSVEEGRGDTQYF.

This clone came up a few times. V and J are TRBV9 and TRBJ1-1; TRBD1 agrees at 8 bases. The CDR3 has 14 amino acids. Trimming cost V 4 bases and J 2 bases; bases outside gene matches: 4. In germline, CDR1 is SGDLS, CDR2 YYNGEE. In nucleotides, the CDR3 is TGTGCCAGCAGCTCCGGACAGGGAAACACTGAAGCTTTCTTT. It is translated as CASSSGQGNTEAFF.

On this clone: At the DNA level, this CDR3 is encoded by other sequences in the same sample as well. The chain couples TRBV5-6 to TRBJ2-3; TRBD2 matches 9 bases. With V trimmed by 0 bases and J by 6 bases, 5 bases remained unmatched. Looked up from germline, CDR1 is SGHDT and CDR2 is YYEEEE. This CDR3 region has 15 residues. The CDR3 nucleotides are TGTGCCAGCAGCTTGGTGGCTAGCGGGACCGATACGCAGTATTTT. As protein: CASSLVASGTDTQYF.

The V call is TRBV5-1, the J call TRBJ1-1; 7 bases match TRBD1. V lost 0 bases and J lost 3; bases outside the gene matches: 5. CDR3 length equals 15 residues. Germline CDR1 is SGHRS and CDR2 is YFSETQ. The CDR3 spells CASSLGDRRDTEAFF. The CDR3 DNA follows: TGCGCCAGCAGCTTGGGGGACAGACGTGACACTGAAGCTTTCTTT.

DNA of the CDR3: TGCGCCAGCAGCCAAGAACTAGCGGGAGGGCCAGGAGAGACCCAGTACTTC. Translated: CASSQELAGGPGETQYF. The chain couples TRBV4-1 to TRBJ2-5; 13 nucleotides align to TRBD2. This CDR3 contains 17 residues. The germline V gene encodes CDR1 MGHRA and CDR2 YSYEKL. V lost 0 bases, J lost 4 bases, and 5 bases stayed unmatched.

The CDR3 DNA sequence: TGTGCCAGCAGTTTACCTGCCAGGGTAGCCAAAAACATTCAGTACTTC. It yields the protein CASSLPARVAKNIQYF. The V and J genes are TRBV28 and TRBJ2-4, with a tentative D call TRBD1 (5 bases). V was clipped by 2 bases and J by 0 bases, with 11 bases between them. The CDR3 length is 16 residues. Germline assignment: CDR1 MDHEN and CDR2 SYDVKM.

This clone has just one count. The genes are TRBV28 and TRBJ2-7; 14 positions agree with TRBD2. The CDR3 is 17 amino acids. From germline, CDR1 is MDHEN and CDR2 SYDVKM. V was clipped by 4 bases and J by 1 base; unmatched bases: 6. The CDR3 coding sequence is TGTGCCAGCAGTTCCGGACTAGCGGGAGGACTGTCCTACGAGCAGTACTTC. It encodes CASSSGLAGGLSYEQYF.

The rearrangement links TRBV7-8 to TRBJ2-7; TRBD2 agrees at 10 bases. The CDR3 is 16 amino acids. From germline, CDR1 is SGHVS and CDR2 FQNEAQ. V lost 6 bases to trimming and J lost 2 bases; unmatched junction nucleotides: 10. The CDR3 protein is CASSLGGSGRAYEQYF. The CDR3 DNA is TGTGCCAGCAGTCTTGGGGGAAGCGGGAGGGCCTACGAGCAGTACTTC.

V usage is TRBV29-1 and J usage is TRBJ2-1, with unresolved D. With 3 bases removed from V and 8 bases from J, the gap between germline ends came to 11 bases. CDR3 length: 12 residues. CDR1 is SQVTM and CDR2 is ANQGSEA in the germline V gene. The CDR3 nucleotides read TGCAGCGTTGAGACTTCCTCTTATGAGCAGTTCTTC. This encodes CSVETSSYEQFF.

This clone came up once. The rearrangement joins TRBV5-1 to TRBJ2-3, with a possible D match to TRBD2 (7 bases). Trimming took off 3 bases at V and 2 bases at J, with 19 bases between the two ends. The germline CDR1 and CDR2 sequences are SGHRS and YFSETQ. The CDR3 covers 17 residues. The CDR3 loop is CASSSPGGLANTDTQYF. CDR3 in DNA: TGCGCCAGCAGCTCCCCCGGGGGGCTTGCTAACACAGATACGCAGTATTTT.

The V gene is TRBV14, the J gene TRBJ2-5, with D possibly being TRBD1 (6 bases). Deletions cut 3 bases from V and 1 base from J, with 12 bases between. This CDR3 region has 15 residues. Looked up from germline, CDR1 is SGHDN and CDR2 is FVKESK. CDR3 loop: CASSHATGSQETQYF. DNA for the CDR3: TGTGCCAGCAGCCATGCTACAGGGAGCCAAGAGACCCAGTACTTC. Based on the CDR3 plus reference TRBV14 and TRBJ2-5, the full variable domain is EAGVTQFPSHSVIEKGQTVTLRCDPISGHDNLYWYRRVMGKEIKFLLHFVKESKQDESGMPNNRFLAERTGGTYSTLKVQPAELEDSGVYFCASSHATGSQETQYFGPGTRLLVL.